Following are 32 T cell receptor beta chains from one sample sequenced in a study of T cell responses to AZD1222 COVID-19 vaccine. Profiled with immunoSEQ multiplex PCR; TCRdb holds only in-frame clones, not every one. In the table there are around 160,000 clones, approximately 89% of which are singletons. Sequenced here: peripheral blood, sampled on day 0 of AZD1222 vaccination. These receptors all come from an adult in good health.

CDR3 nucleotide sequence: TGTGCCAGCATCCCCGGGACAGACTCCTACGAGCAGTACTTC. Translation gives CASIPGTDSYEQYF. The V call is TRBV6-5, the J call TRBJ2-7; 7 nucleotides line up with TRBD1. The CDR3 is 14 amino acids. Germline V gene data show CDR1 as MNHEY and CDR2 as SVGAGI. Trimming at V came to 7 bases and at J to 0 bases, leaving 6 bases not matched to a gene.

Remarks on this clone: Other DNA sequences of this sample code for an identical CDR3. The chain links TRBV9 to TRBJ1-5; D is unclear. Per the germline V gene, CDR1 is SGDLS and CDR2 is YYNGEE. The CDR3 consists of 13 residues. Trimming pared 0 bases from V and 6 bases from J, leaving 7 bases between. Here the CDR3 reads CASSVAERQPQHF. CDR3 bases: TGTGCCAGCAGCGTAGCGGAACGTCAGCCCCAGCATTTT.

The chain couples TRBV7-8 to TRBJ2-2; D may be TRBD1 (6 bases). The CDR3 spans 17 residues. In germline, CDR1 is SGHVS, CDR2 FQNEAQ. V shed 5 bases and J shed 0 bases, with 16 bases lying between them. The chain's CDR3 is CASSRGGVGANTGELFF. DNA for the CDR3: TGTGCCAGCAGCCGAGGGGGTGTAGGGGCGAACACCGGGGAGCTGTTTTTT.

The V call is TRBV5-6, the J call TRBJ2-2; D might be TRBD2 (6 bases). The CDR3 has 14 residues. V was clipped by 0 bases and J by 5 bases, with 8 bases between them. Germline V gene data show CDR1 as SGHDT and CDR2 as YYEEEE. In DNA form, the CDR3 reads TGTGCCAGCAGCTTGGTCGGGGGAACCGGGGAGCTGTTTTTT. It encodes CASSLVGGTGELFF. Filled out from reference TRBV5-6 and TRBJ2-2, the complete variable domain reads DAGVTQSPTHLIKTRGQQVTLRCSPKSGHDTVSWYQQALGQGPQFIFQYYEEEERQRGNFPDRFSGHQFPNYSSELNVNALLLGDSALYLCASSLVGGTGELFFGEGSRLTVL.

The CDR3, as DNA: TGTGCCAGCAGCTTAGGGCCAGGCGAGAACACTGAAGCTTTCTTT. Encoded protein: CASSLGPGENTEAFF. J is TRBJ1-1 and V is TRBV7-9; D gene unclear. The ends were cut back, 1 base at V and 1 base at J, with 10 bases in the middle. CDR3 size: 15 residues. CDR1 is SEHNR and CDR2 is FQNEAQ in the germline V gene (reference sequence).

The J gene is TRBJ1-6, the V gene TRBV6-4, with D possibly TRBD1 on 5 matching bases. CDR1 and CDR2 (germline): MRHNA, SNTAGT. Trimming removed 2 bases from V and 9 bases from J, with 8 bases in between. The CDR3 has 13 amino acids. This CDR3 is CASSDTTASPLHF. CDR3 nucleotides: TGTGCCAGCAGTGACACGACAGCTTCACCCCTCCACTTT.

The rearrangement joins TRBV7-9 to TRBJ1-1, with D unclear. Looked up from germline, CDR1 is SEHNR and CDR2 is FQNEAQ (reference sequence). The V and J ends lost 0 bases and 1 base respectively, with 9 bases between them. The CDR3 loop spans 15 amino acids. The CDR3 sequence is CASSLARVGNTEAFF. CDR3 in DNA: TGTGCCAGCAGCTTAGCTCGGGTTGGGAACACTGAAGCTTTCTTT.

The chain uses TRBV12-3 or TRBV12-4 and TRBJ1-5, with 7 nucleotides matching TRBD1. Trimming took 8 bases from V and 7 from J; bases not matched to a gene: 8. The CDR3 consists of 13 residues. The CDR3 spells CASRGTVGQPQHF. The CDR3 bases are TGTGCCAGCCGTGGGACAGTGGGACAGCCCCAGCATTTT.

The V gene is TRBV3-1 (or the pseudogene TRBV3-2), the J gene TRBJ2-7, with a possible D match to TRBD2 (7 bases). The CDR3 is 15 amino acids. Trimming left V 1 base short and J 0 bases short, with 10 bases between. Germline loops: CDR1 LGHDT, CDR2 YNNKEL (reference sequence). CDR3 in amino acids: CASSQGRGGSYEQYF. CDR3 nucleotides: TGTGCCAGCAGCCAAGGGAGGGGGGGCTCCTACGAGCAGTACTTC.

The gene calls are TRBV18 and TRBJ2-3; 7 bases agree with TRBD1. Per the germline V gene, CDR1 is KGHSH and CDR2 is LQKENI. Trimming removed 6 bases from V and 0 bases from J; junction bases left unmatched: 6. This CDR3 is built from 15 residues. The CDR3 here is CASSLGTASTDTQYF. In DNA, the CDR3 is TGTGCCAGCTCCCTTGGGACAGCCAGCACAGATACGCAGTATTTT.

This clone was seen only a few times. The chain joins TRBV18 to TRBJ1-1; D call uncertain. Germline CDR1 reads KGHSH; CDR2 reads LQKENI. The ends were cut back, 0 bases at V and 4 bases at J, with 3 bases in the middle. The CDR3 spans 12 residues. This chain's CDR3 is CASSPPGTEAFF. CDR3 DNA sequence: TGTGCCAGCTCACCACCAGGCACTGAAGCTTTCTTT.

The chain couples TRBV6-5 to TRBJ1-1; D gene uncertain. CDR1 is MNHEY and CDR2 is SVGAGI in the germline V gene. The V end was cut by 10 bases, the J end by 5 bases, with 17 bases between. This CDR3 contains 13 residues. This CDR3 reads CATEKGLQTEAFF. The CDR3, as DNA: TGTGCCACCGAGAAGGGATTACAAACTGAAGCTTTCTTT.

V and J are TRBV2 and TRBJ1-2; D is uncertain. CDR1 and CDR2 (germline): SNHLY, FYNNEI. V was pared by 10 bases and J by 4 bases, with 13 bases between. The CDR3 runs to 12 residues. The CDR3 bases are TGTGCCAACCGTCTAAAGGGCTATGGCTACACCTTC. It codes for CANRLKGYGYTF. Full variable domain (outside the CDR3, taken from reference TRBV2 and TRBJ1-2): EPEVTQTPSHQVTQMGQEVILRCVPISNHLYFYWYRQILGQKVEFLVSFYNNEISEKSEIFDDQFSVERPDGSNFTLKIRSTKLEDSAMYFCANRLKGYGYTFGSGTRLTVV.

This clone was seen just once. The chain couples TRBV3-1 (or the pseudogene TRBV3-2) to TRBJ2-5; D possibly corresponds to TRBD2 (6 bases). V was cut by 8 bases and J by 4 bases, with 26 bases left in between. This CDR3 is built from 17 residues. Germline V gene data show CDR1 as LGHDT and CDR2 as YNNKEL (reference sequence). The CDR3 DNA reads TGTGCCAGCCGCCCTGGGGCGGGGCCCGGAGGTGGAGAGACCCAGTACTTC. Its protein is CASRPGAGPGGGETQYF.

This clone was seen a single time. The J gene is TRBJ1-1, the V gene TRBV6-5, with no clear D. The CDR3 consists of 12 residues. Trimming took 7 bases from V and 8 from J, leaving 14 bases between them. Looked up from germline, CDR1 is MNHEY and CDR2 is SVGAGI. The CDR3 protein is CASIPGRREAFF. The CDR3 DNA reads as TGTGCCAGCATTCCTGGACGGCGGGAAGCTTTCTTT.

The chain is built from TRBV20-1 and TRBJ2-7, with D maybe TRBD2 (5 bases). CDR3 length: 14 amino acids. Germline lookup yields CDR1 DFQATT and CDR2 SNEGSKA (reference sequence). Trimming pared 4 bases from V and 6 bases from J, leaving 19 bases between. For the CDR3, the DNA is TGCAGTGCTATTGAGACCCGGCGGGTTGCCGAGCAGTACTTC. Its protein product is CSAIETRRVAEQYF.

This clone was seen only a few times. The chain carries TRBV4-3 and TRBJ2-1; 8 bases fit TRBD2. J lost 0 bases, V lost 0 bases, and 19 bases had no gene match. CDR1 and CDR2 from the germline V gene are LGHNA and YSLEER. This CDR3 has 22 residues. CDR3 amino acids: CASSQDLIWSAGGSSSYNEQFF. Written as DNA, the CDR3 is TGCGCCAGCAGCCAAGATCTTATTTGGTCGGCGGGGGGATCAAGCTCCTACAATGAGCAGTTCTTC.

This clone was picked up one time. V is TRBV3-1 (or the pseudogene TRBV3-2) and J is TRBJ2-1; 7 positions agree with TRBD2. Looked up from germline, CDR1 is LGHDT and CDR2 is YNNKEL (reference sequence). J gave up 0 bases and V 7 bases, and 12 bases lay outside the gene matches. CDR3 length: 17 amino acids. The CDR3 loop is CASTARARGSSYNEQFF. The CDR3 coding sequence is TGTGCCAGCACCGCAAGGGCGCGGGGGAGCTCCTACAATGAGCAGTTCTTC.

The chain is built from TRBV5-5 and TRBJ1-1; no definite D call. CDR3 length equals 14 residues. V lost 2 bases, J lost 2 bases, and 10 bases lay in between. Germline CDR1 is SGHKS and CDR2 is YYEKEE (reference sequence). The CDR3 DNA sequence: TGTGCCAGCAGCTTTCGATCGGGAAACACTGAAGCTTTCTTT. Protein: CASSFRSGNTEAFF.

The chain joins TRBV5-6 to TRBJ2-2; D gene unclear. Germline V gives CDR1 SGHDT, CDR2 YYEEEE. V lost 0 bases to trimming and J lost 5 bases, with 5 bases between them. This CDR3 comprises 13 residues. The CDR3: CASSLGRTGELFF. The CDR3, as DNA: TGTGCCAGCAGCTTGGGACGGACCGGGGAGCTGTTTTTT.

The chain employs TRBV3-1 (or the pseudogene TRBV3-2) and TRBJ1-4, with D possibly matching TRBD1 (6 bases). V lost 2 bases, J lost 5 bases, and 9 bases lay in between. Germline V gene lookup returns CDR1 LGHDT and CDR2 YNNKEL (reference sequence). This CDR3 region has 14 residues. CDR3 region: CASSQRGHNEKLFF. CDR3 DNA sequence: TGTGCCAGCAGCCAACGGGGACACAATGAAAAACTGTTTTTT.

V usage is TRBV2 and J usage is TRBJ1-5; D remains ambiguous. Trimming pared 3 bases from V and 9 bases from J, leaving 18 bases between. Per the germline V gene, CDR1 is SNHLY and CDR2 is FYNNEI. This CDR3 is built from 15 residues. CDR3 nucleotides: TGTGCCAGCAGTGAGGAGGGCCAGCAAACCGGGCCCCAGCATTTT. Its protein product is CASSEEGQQTGPQHF.

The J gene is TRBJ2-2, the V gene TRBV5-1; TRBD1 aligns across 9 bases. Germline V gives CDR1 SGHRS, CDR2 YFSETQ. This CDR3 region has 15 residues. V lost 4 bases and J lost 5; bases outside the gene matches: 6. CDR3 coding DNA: TGCGCCAGCAGCGAGTCGGGACAGGGTACCGGGGAGCTGTTTTTT. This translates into CASSESGQGTGELFF.

The CDR3 DNA is TGTGCCACCAGTGATTTCCGGGAGGGGAGCAATCAGCCCCAGCATTTT. The encoded protein is CATSDFREGSNQPQHF. The chain has TRBV24-1 and TRBJ1-5, with D possibly TRBD1 on 5 matching bases. V lost 1 base, J lost 1 base, and 10 bases lay in between. The CDR3 is 16 amino acids. CDR1 is KGHDR, CDR2 SFDVKD, per germline.

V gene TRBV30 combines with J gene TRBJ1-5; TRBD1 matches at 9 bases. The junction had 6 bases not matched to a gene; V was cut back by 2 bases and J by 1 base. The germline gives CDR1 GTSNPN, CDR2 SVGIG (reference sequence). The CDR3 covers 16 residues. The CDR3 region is CAWSPRDRASNQPQHF. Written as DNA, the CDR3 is TGTGCCTGGAGTCCCCGGGACAGGGCAAGCAATCAGCCCCAGCATTTT. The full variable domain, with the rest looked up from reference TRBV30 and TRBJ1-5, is SQTIHQWPATLVQPVGSPLSLECTVEGTSNPNLYWYRQAAGRGLQLLFYSVGIGQISSEVPQNLSASRPQDRQFILSSKKLLLSDSGFYLCAWSPRDRASNQPQHFGDGTRLSIL.

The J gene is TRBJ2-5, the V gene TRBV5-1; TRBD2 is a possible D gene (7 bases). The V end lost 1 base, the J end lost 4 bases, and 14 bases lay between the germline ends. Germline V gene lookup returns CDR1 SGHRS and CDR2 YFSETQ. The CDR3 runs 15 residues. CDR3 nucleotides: TGCGCCAGCAGCTTGTCGCCCGGGGGGCTAGAGACCCAGTACTTC. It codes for CASSLSPGGLETQYF.

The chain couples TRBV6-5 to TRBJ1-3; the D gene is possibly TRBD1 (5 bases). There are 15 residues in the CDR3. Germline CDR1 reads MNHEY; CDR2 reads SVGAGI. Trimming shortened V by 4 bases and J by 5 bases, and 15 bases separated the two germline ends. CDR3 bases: TGTGCCAGCAGTTGGGGAGGGGAGATGAGAAACACCATATATTTT. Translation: CASSWGGEMRNTIYF.

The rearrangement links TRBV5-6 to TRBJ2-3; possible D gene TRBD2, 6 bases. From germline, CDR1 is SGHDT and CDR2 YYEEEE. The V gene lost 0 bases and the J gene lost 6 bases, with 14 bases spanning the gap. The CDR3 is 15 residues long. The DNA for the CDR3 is TGTGCCAGCAGCTTGGGACTAGTGACCCCGGATACGCAGTATTTT. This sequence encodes CASSLGLVTPDTQYF.

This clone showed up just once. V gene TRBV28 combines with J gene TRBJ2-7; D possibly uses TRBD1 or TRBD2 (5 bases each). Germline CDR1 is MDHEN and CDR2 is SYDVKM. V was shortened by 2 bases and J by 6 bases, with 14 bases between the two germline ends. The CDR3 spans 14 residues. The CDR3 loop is CASSLTRAGGEQYF. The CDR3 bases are TGTGCCAGCAGTTTAACCAGGGCGGGTGGCGAGCAGTACTTC.

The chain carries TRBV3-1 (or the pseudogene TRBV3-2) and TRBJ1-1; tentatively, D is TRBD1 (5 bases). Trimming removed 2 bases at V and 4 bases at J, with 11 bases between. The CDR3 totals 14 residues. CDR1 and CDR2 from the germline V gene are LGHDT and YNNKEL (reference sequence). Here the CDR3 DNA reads TGTGCCAGCAGCCAAAGTTACGGGGGCACTGAAGCTTTCTTT. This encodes CASSQSYGGTEAFF.

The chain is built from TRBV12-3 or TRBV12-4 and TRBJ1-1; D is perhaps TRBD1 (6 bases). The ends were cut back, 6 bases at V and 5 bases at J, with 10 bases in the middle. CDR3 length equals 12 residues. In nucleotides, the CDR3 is TGTGCCAGCAGCCAGGGGCCGACTGAAGCTTTCTTT. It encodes CASSQGPTEAFF.

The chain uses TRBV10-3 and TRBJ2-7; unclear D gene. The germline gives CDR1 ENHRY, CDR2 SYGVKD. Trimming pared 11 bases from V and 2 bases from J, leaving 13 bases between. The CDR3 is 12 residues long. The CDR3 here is CAVRAGAYEQYF. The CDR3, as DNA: TGTGCCGTCCGGGCAGGTGCCTACGAGCAGTACTTC.